This T cell receptor (beta chain) was recovered during a study of OX40 agonist ivuxolimab in advanced cancers. Regarding the study as a whole: Doses of 0.1 to 3.0 mg/kg were accompanied by clonal expansion of CD4+ and CD8+ blood T cells by week 6. Some nonresponders likewise displayed low normalized T-cell clonal expansion.

At cycle 4 day 1, cycle 7 day 1, and baseline, blood was sampled. TCRdb's table, derived via immunoSEQ multiplex PCR, lists solely in-frame clones and lacks some. The sample shows some 78,000 clones, about 90% of them seen only once. To note about this clone: The antigen is undetermined.

Per the germline V gene, CDR1 is SGHAT and CDR2 is FQDESV (reference sequence). The germline V and J ends were trimmed by 5 bases and 3 bases, with 14 bases remaining between them. The CDR3 totals 14 residues. The receptor comes from an adult with an advanced solid tumor such as melanoma, head and neck, liver or kidney cancer. Source: CD4+ or CD8+ T cells sorted from blood, taken in a trial of the OX40 agonist ivuxolimab. V is TRBV11-1 and J is TRBJ2-7, with a weak D call TRBD1 (6 bases). The CDR3 DNA is TGTGCCAGCAGCCCGGGACAAACCTTCTACGAGCAGTACTTC. This encodes CASSPGQTFYEQYF. The full variable domain, in which reference TRBV11-1 and TRBJ2-7 provide the parts outside the CDR3, is EAEVAQSPRYKITEKSQAVAFWCDPISGHATLYWYRQILGQGPELLVQFQDESVVDDSQLPKDRFSAERLKGVDSTLKIQPAELGDSAMYLCASSPGQTFYEQYFGPGTRLTVT.